The rows below give T cell receptor beta chains drawn from one sample of a study of Graves' ophthalmopathy and Graves' hyperthyroidism. In TCRdb, the multiplex PCR reads were re-called with MiXCR into one record per CDR3 protein. Here the sample spans under 200,000 distinct CDR3 sequences, 30% to 45% being singletons. The sample was peripheral blood. The source of these receptors is a woman aged 40 to 50 with Graves' ophthalmopathy. Both conserved end residues are trimmed from each CDR3. The D gene is left open where the match is weak. The size field is filled for only some rows; it gives once, few, many or a size class.

clone size	D gene	V gene	J gene	CDR3 protein
many	TRBD1	TRBV6-1	TRBJ2-7	ASSEVTGGPYEQY
many	NA	TRBV24-1	TRBJ1-5	ATSEPGRQPQH
NA	TRBD2	TRBV11-2	TRBJ2-5	ASSLGSGGQETQY
NA	NA	TRBV12-3/TRBV12-4	TRBJ1-1	ASSRDKDTEAF
NA	NA	TRBV28	TRBJ1-2	ATTTLGGGYT
once	TRBD2	TRBV12-3/TRBV12-4	TRBJ2-6	ASSSNRGGVFSGANVLT
many	TRBD2	TRBV28	TRBJ2-7	ASGLGLAGGIYEQY
many	NA	TRBV6-6	TRBJ2-6	ASTPAGGLIGSGANVLT
NA	TRBD1	TRBV5-1	TRBJ2-2	ASSYPMWPDRDHTGELF
NA	NA	TRBV27	TRBJ1-2	ASSSAGAPRYGYT
many	TRBD2	TRBV7-2	TRBJ2-7	ASSFVGTSGGTYYSYEQY
many	NA	TRBV29-1	TRBJ2-2	SVDWAGTGELF
many	NA	TRBV5-1	TRBJ2-2	ASSFSPSNTGELF
NA	TRBD1	TRBV6-9	TRBJ2-2	ASSIGQGRIGELF
NA	TRBD2	TRBV7-2	TRBJ2-5	ASRPSGGRETQY
once	NA	TRBV27	TRBJ1-1	ASNGLVGTEAF
many	TRBD2	TRBV4-1	TRBJ2-7	ASSQPTSGSIKYEQY
NA	NA	TRBV6-1	TRBJ2-5	ASSEWTSSGKTQY
many	NA	TRBV7-9	TRBJ1-1	ASSAYRAPEAF
many	NA	TRBV12-3/TRBV12-4	TRBJ2-7	ASSLIPYGEQY
NA	TRBD2	TRBV7-3	TRBJ2-5	ASSVIAGGEETQY
many	TRBD1	TRBV2	TRBJ1-3	ASRRTGSGNTIY
NA	NA	TRBV14	TRBJ2-7	ASSFVPGEQY
many	NA	TRBV6-2/TRBV6-3	TRBJ2-6	ASRRTESSGANVLT
NA	TRBD1	TRBV6-1	TRBJ2-7	ASRGTVGSEQY
NA	TRBD1	TRBV6-5	TRBJ1-1	ATTGVDTEAF
NA	NA	TRBV12-3/TRBV12-4	TRBJ1-1	ASRLGGERLAEAF
NA	NA	TRBV6-5	TRBJ1-2	ASSYSGGRNDGYT
NA	TRBD2	TRBV7-2	TRBJ2-7	ASSLARASGAYEQY
NA	TRBD2	TRBV6-1	TRBJ2-4	AISHRTRQNIQY
NA	TRBD1	TRBV7-2	TRBJ1-2	ASSLTGGYT
NA	NA	TRBV30	TRBJ2-5	AWSVGFRETQY
NA	TRBD1	TRBV4-2	TRBJ1-6	ASSQGWTGKNSPLH
many	TRBD1	TRBV19	TRBJ1-6	AGQASYNSPLH
NA	TRBD1	TRBV7-8	TRBJ1-6	ASSSRDRGTGSPLH
many	NA	TRBV13	TRBJ2-7	ASSQGWPADYEQY
NA	NA	TRBV27	TRBJ2-7	AVGSSYEQY
many	NA	TRBV29-1	TRBJ1-2	SVRGEAYGYT
many	TRBD2	TRBV7-2	TRBJ2-7	ASSEREARGEQY
NA	NA	TRBV6-1	TRBJ1-5	ASSERSATSNQPQH
few	TRBD1	TRBV10-1	TRBJ1-1	ASSDRDRGQVDEAF
NA	TRBD1	TRBV12-3/TRBV12-4	TRBJ2-7	ASRHSGQTYEQY
many	TRBD1	TRBV28	TRBJ2-7	ASKFAGTVHYEQY
many	NA	TRBV12-3/TRBV12-4	TRBJ2-7	ASSLETSSYEQY
many	NA	TRBV6-2/TRBV6-3	TRBJ1-2	ASSPGTDYGYT
NA	NA	TRBV12-3/TRBV12-4	TRBJ1-1	ASSPHRTPNTEAF
many	NA	TRBV12-3/TRBV12-4	TRBJ1-1	ASSPPVGNTEAF
many	NA	TRBV15	TRBJ1-1	ATSRDRVRTEAF
many	TRBD1	TRBV4-2	TRBJ1-1	ASSQQTGVNTEAF
many	TRBD2	TRBV7-2	TRBJ2-2	ASSTLVVPGTTNTGELF
NA	TRBD1	TRBV6-1	TRBJ1-2	ASSRTGYFGYT
many	NA	TRBV2	TRBJ2-4	ASKNRLIAKNIQY
few	TRBD1	TRBV28	TRBJ1-6	ASRFAWTGNNSPLH
NA	NA	TRBV6-1	TRBJ1-2	ASSERTPTGYT
NA	NA	TRBV27	TRBJ1-2	ASRNQGWANYGYT